The T cell receptor (beta chain) under discussion was sequenced for a study of response to subunit inactivated influenza vaccine. In regard to this clonotype: The antigen is unknown.

The CDR3 contains 18 residues. The V and J ends lost 5 bases and 2 bases, in that order; junction bases with no gene match: 10. From germline, CDR1 is MNHNS and CDR2 SASEGT. Study-level points and caveats: Each seasonal flu vaccination may recruit only limited new T cells, authors suggested.

TCRdb analysed the RT-PCR reads with MiXCR anew, one entry per CDR3 protein. Among 540,000 or so distinct CDR3 sequences, about an eighth were seen once, and the ten largest hold around 13%. The chain employs TRBV6-1 and TRBJ2-7, with 15 nucleotides matching TRBD2. This clonotype was sampled from a man aged 45-65 years who received an inactivated influenza vaccine. This specimen was PBMCs from blood, taken 40 to 50 days after vaccination. CDR3 region: CASSRGLAGGPRTYEQYF. CDR3 nucleotides: TGTGCCAGCAGTCGCGGACTAGCGGGAGGGCCTAGGACCTACGAGCAGTACTTC.